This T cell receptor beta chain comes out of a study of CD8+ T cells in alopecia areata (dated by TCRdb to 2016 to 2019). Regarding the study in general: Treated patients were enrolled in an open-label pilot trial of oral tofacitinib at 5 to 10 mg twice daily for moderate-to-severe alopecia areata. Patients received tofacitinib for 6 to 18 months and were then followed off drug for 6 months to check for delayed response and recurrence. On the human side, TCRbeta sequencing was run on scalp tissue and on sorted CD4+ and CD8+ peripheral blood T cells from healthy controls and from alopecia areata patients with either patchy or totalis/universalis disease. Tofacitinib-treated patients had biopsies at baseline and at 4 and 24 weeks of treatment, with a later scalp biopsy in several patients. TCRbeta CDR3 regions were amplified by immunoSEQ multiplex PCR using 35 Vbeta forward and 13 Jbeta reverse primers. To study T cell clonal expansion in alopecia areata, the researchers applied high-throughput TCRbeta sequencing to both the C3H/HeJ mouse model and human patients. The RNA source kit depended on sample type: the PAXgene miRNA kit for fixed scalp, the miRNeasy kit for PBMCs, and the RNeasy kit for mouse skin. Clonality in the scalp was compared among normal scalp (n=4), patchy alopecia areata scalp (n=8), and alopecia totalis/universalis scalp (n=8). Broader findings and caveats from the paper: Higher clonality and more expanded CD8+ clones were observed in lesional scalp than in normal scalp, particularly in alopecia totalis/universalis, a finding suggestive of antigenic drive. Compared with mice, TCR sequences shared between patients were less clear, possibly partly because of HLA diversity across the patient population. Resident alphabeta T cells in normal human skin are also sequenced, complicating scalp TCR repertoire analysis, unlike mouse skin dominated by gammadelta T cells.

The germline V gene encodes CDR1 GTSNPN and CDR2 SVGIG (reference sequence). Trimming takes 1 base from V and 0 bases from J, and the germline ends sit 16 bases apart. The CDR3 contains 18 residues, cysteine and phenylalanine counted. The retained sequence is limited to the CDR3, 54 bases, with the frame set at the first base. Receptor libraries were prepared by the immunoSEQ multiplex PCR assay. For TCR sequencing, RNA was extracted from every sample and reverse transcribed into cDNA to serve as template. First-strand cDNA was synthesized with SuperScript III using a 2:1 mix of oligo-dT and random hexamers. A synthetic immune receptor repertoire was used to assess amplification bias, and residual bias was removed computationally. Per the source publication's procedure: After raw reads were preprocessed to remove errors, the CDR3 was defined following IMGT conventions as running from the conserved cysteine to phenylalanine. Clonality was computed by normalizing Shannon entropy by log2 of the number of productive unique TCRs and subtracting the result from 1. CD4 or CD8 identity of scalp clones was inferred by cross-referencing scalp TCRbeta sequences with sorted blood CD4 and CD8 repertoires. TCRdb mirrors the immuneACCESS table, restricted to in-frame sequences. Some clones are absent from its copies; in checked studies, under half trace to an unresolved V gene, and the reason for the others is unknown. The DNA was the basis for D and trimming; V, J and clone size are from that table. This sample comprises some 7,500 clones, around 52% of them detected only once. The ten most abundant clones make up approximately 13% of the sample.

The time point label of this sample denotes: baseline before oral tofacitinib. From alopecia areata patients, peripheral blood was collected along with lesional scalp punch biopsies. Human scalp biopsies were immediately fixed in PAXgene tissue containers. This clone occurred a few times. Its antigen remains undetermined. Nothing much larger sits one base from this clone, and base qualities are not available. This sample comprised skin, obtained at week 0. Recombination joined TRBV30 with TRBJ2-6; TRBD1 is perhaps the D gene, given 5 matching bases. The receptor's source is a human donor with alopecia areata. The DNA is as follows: TGTGCCTGGAGTGGCAGCAGGGTGGCCCTCTCTGGGGCCAACGTCCTGACTTTC. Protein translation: CAWSGSRVALSGANVLTF.